This TCR beta chain appears in the sequencing data of a study of early T cells in non-severe SARS-CoV-2 infection. This clonotype was observed a few times. TCRdb reprocessed the 5' RACE reads via MiXCR and lists one record per CDR3 protein. The profile shows 51,000 or so distinct CDR3 sequences, approximately 11% of them singletons. With 3 bases removed from V and 5 bases from J, the gap between germline ends came to 11 bases. This CDR3 has 13 residues. CDR1 and CDR2 from the germline V gene are LGHNA and YSLEER. The rearrangement uses TRBV4-3 and TRBJ2-7, with a possible D match to TRBD1 (5 bases). The sample comprised whole blood. The sequence was collected from an adult who was a healthcare worker with PCR-confirmed SARS-CoV-2 infection or an uninfected control (not recorded which). Written as DNA, the CDR3 is TGCGCCAGCAGCCACCGTACAGGAGACGAGCAGTACTTC. Translated: CASSHRTGDEQYF.